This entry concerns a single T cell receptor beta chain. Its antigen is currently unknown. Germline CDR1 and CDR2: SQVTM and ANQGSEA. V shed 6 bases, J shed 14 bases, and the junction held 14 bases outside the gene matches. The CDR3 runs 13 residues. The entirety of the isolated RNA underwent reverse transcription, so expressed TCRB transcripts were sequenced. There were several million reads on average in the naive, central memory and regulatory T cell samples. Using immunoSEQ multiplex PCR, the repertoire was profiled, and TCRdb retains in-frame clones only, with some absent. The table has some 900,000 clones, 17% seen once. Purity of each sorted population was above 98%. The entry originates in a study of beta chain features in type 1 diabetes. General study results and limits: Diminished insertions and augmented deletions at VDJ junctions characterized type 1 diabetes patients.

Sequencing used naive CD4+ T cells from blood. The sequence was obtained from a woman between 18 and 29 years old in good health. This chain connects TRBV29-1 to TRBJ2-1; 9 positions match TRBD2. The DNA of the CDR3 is TGCAGCGTGAATAGTCTGGCTAGCGGGAACGAGTTCTTC. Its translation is CSVNSLASGNEFF.